The entry below describes one TCR beta chain. The sample originates from a study of blood T cell repertoires in COVID-19. Produced via immunoSEQ multiplex PCR; TCRdb's table is partial and in-frame only. The sample includes 70,000 to 90,000 clones, around 78% of them seen just once. Germline V CDR1 and CDR2: SGHNT, YYREEE (reference sequence). The junction had 5 bases not matched to a gene; V was cut back by 4 bases and J by 4 bases. The CDR3 has 14 amino acids. The source is a woman older than 75 with acute or convalescent COVID-19. Input material: peripheral blood. The rearrangement joins TRBV5-4 to TRBJ1-2; 9 bases fit TRBD1. The CDR3 nucleotides read TGTGCCAGCAGCGGCGAGACAGGGGGCTATGGCTACACCTTC. Its protein product is CASSGETGGYGYTF.